The clone carrying this T cell receptor beta chain was counted ten times or more. The antigen is not known. A sample of blood taken at first hyperthyroidism diagnosis preceded any ophthalmopathy symptoms. The sample is drawn from a study of T cells in Graves' hyperthyroidism and ophthalmopathy. General observations from the study: Model-based prediction identified ophthalmopathy a median about 6.8 months prior to its onset. Clonotypes that were expanded in thyroid above 0.001 mostly appeared in blood too.

Trimming cost V 1 base and J 8 bases; bases outside gene matches: 8. The germline CDR1 and CDR2 sequences are LNHNV and YYDKDF (reference sequence). This CDR3 region has 16 residues. The investigators amplified TCR beta CDR3 regions from RNA transcripts. Using the HTBI primer set, a first-round RT-PCR was run on the TCR CDR3. Using its own MiXCR run on the multiplex PCR reads, TCRdb lists one record per CDR3 protein. The sample yields around 340,000 distinct CDR3 sequences, about a sixth seen once. The sample comprised blood. This chain connects TRBV15 to TRBJ1-4; 9 nucleotides agree with TRBD1. This TCR was sampled from a woman in her 30s with Graves' hyperthyroidism that later progressed to Graves' ophthalmopathy. CDR3: CATSRATGTGNEKLFF. CDR3 coding DNA: TGTGCCACCAGCAGAGCTACCGGGACAGGGAACGAAAAACTGTTTTTT.